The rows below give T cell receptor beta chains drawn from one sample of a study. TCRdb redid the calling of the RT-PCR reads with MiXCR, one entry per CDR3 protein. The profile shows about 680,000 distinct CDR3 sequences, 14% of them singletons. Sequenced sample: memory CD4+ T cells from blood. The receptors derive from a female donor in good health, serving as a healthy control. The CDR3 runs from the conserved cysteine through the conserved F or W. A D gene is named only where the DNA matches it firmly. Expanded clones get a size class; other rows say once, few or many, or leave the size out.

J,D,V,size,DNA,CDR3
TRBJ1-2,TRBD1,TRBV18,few,TGTGCCAGCTCACCAGAGGACAGGGGGCGAAACTATGGCTACACCTTC,CASSPEDRGRNYGYTF
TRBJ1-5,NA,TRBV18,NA,TGTGCCAGCTCACCGAGATCGGGGGTTAGCAATCAGCCCCAGCATTTT,CASSPRSGVSNQPQHF
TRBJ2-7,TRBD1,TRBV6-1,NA,TGTGCCAGCTGCCACAGGGACAGGGCCTACGAGCAGTACTTC,CASCHRDRAYEQYF
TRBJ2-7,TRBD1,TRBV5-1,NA,TGCCCCAGCAGCACTGGACAGGGGGCGCACGACGAGCAGTACTTC,CPSSTGQGAHDEQYF
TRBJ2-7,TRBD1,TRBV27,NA,TGTGCCAGCAGTTTAACGCCCACCCTCGCGGGACAGGGAACCTACGAGCAGTACTTC,CASSLTPTLAGQGTYEQYF
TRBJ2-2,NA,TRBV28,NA,TGTGCCAGCAGTCCCGGGGGTTACACCGGGGAGCTGTTTTTT,CASSPGGYTGELFF
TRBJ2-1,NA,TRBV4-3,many,TGCGCCAGCAGCCAAGACACCTGGAGCGCTGAGCAGTTCTTC,CASSQDTWSAEQFF
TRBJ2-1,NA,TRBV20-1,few,TGCAGTGCTAGAGATTCTGGGGGAGTATTCTCCTACAATGAGCAGTTCTTC,CSARDSGGVFSYNEQFF
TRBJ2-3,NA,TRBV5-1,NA,TGCGCCAGCAGCTTACCAAAGGGCTACGGGACTAGCACAGATACGCAGTATTTT,CASSLPKGYGTSTDTQYF
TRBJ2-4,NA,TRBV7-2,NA,TGTGCCAGCAGCTTAGTTAGTGAGAGCAGCATTCAGTACTTC,CASSLVSESSIQYF
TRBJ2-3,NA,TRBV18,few,TGTGCCAGCTCACCAAGCAGACTGCCCTATACGCAGTATTTT,CASSPSRLPYTQYF
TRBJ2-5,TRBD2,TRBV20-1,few,TGCAGTGCTAGGGGACTAGGTCAGCAAGAGACCCAGTACTTC,CSARGLGQQETQYF
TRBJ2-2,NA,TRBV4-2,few,TGTGCCAGCAGCCAAGGGTCGGGTAACACCGGGGAGCTGTTTTTT,CASSQGSGNTGELFF
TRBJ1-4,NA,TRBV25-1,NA,TGTGCCAGCAGTGATAATGGGGGGCGAGACGAAAAACTGTTTTTT,CASSDNGGRDEKLFF
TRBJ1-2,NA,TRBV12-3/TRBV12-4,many,TGTGCCAGCAGTTTAGGCTCCGGACCTAGAGGCGGGGGCTACACCTTC,CASSLGSGPRGGGYTF
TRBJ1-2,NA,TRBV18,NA,TGTGCCAGCACAATATCTCACGGGGCTGGTTATGGCTACACCTTC,CASTISHGAGYGYTF
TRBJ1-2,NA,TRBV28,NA,TGTGCCAGCAGCCATATTAACTATGGCTACACCTTC,CASSHINYGYTF
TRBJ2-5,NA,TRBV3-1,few,TGTGCCAGCAGCCAAGAGTGTACTAGCTGGTGGGAGACCCAGTACTTC,CASSQECTSWWETQYF
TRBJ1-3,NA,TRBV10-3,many,TGTGCCATCAGCGCTCAATTGGCTGGAAACACCATATATTTT,CAISAQLAGNTIYF
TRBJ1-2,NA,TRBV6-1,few,TGTGCCAGTACTACAGGGACTTCTAACTATGGCTACACCTTC,CASTTGTSNYGYTF
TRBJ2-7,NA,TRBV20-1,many,TGCAGTGCTACTGGGGTCACAAACTCCTACGAGCAGTACTTC,CSATGVTNSYEQYF
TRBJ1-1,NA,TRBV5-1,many,TGCGCCAGCAGCTTCGACACTCCAGGGAACACTGAAGCTTTCTTT,CASSFDTPGNTEAFF
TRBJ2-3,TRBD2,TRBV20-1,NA,TGCAGTGCTAGTCGTCAAGGAGCGGGAGTGAAAGATACGCAGTATTTT,CSASRQGAGVKDTQYF
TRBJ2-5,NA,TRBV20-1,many,TGCAGCCCCAGGTTTGCGGAGACCCAGTACTTC,CSPRFAETQYF
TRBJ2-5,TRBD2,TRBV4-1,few,TGCGCCAGCAGCCAATCGGGGGGGCTGACTGAGACCCAGTACTTC,CASSQSGGLTETQYF
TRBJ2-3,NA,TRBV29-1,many,TGCAGCGTTAGCCGGCTTTCAGATACGCAGTATTTT,CSVSRLSDTQYF